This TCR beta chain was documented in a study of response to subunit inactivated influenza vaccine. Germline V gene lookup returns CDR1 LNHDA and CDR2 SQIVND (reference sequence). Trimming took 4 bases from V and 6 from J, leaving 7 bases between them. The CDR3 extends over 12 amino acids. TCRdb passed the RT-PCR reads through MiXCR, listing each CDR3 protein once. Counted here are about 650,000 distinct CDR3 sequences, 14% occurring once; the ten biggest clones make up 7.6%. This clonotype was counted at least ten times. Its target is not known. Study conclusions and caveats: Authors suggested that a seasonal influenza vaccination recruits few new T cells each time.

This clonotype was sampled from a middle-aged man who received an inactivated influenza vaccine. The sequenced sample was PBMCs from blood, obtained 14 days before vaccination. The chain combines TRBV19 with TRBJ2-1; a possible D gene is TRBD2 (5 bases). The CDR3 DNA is TGTGCCAGTAGTAACAGCGGCAATGAGCAGTTCTTC. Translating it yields CASSNSGNEQFF.